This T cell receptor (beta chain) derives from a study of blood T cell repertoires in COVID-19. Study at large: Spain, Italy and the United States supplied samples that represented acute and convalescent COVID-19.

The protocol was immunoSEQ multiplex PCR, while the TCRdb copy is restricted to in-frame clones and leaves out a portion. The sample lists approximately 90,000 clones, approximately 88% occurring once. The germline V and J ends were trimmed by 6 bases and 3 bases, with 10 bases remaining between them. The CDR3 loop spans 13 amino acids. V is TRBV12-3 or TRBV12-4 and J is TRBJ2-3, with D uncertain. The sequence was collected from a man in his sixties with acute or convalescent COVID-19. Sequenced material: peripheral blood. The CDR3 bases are TGTGCCAGCAGGGAGATCTTTACAGATACGCAGTATTTT. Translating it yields CASREIFTDTQYF.